One sample yielded the 7 T cell receptor beta chains listed below, sequenced in a study of T cells in Graves' hyperthyroidism and ophthalmopathy. Amplified TCR beta CDR3 regions came from RNA transcripts. First-round RT-PCR of the TCR CDR3 relied on the HTBI primer set. One entry per CDR3 protein, called by TCRdb with MiXCR from the multiplex PCR reads. The sample shows 600,000 to 650,000 distinct CDR3 sequences, 15% to 20% of them seen only once. What was sequenced was blood. The receptors stem from a woman aged 25 to 39 with Graves' hyperthyroidism.

This clonotype was found many times. The CDR3 spells CASSFKGLAGGRVWDTQYF. CDR3 nucleotide sequence: TGTGCCAGCAGTTTTAAGGGACTAGCGGGAGGTCGGGTGTGGGATACGCAGTATTTT. The chain couples TRBV27 to TRBJ2-3, with 15 bases identical to TRBD2. Germline V CDR1 and CDR2: MNHEY, SMNVEV (reference sequence). The CDR3 runs 19 residues. V was pared by 3 bases and J by 6 bases, with 13 bases of the junction left unmatched.

This sequence joins TRBV28 and TRBJ2-1; 15 bases match TRBD2. The V gene end was trimmed by 1 base and the J gene end by 15 bases; junction bases not matched to a gene: 7. This CDR3 comprises 15 residues. Germline V lookup: CDR1 MDHEN, CDR2 SYDVKM. For the CDR3, the DNA is TGTGCCAGCAGTTTATCGGGACTAGCGGGAGGAGCCCGGTTCTTC. Its protein product is CASSLSGLAGGARFF. The full variable domain, its missing parts supplied by reference TRBV28 and TRBJ2-1, is DVKVTQSSRYLVKRTGEKVFLECVQDMDHENMFWYRQDPGLGLRLIYFSYDVKMKEKGDIPEGYSVSREKKERFSLILESASTNQTSMYLCASSLSGLAGGARFFGPGTRLTVL.

V is TRBV6-2 or TRBV6-3 and J is TRBJ2-7, with TRBD1 matching over 10 bases. The CDR3 sequence is 15 residues long. V shed 5 bases and J 3 bases; nucleotides not matched to a gene: 7. The germline V gene encodes CDR1 MNHEY and CDR2 SVGEGT. The CDR3, as DNA: TGTGCCAGCAGTGGAGCCGGGACAGGGGTCTACGAGCAGTACTTC. Protein: CASSGAGTGVYEQYF.

The chain combines TRBV6-2 or TRBV6-3 with TRBJ2-2, with D possibly TRBD2 on 5 matching bases. CDR3 length equals 16 residues. The ends were cut back, 5 bases at V and 2 bases at J, with 15 bases in the middle. Germline V CDR1 and CDR2: MNHEY, SVGEGT. CDR3 amino acids: CASSQRAGRNTGELFF. CDR3 coding DNA: TGTGCCAGCAGTCAGAGGGCAGGTAGAAACACCGGGGAGCTGTTTTTT.

V gene TRBV10-2 combines with J gene TRBJ2-1, with 15 nucleotides matching TRBD2. J gave up 9 bases and V 6 bases, and 3 bases lay outside the gene matches. CDR1 WSHSY and CDR2 SAAADI come from the germline V gene. CDR3 length: 14 amino acids. CDR3 protein: CASRGLAGGGEQFF. CDR3 nucleotides: TGCGCCAGCAGGGGACTAGCGGGAGGAGGTGAGCAGTTCTTC.

This clonotype came up a few times. The chain combines TRBV7-3 with TRBJ2-7, with TRBD1 matching 9 bases. Germline V gene lookup returns CDR1 SGHTA and CDR2 FQGTGA. V shed 5 bases, J shed 6 bases, and the junction held 8 bases outside the gene matches. The CDR3 runs to 14 residues. CDR3 bases: TGTGCCAGCAGCCCGACAGGGGGAATACGCGAGCAGTACTTC. As protein: CASSPTGGIREQYF.

This chain joins TRBV27 and TRBJ1-4; 8 nucleotides line up with TRBD1. The J segment lost 3 bases and the V segment lost 5 bases, leaving 14 bases of the junction unmatched. The germline V gene encodes CDR1 MNHEY and CDR2 SMNVEV (reference sequence). The CDR3 loop spans 18 amino acids. CDR3 in DNA: TGTGCCAGCAGTGTGAGAGTTCGACAGGGGCAGTCTAATGAAAAACTGTTTTTT. Its translation: CASSVRVRQGQSNEKLFF.